Below, one T cell receptor beta chain is given with its context. Its antigen is as yet unknown. V dropped 0 bases and J dropped 1 base, with 15 bases sitting between them. The germline V gene has CDR1 LGHNA and CDR2 YNFKEQ. The CDR3 runs 17 residues. Sequencing was performed with immunoSEQ multiplex PCR; in TCRdb, only in-frame clones are kept and a portion is missing. In the table there are roughly 500,000 clones, 75% to 85% of which are singletons. The data derive from a study of shared clonotypes between healthy human individuals. Study-level points and caveats: Deeper or shallower sequencing was expected to change how clonotypes are shared among donors.

This TCR came from a woman in her thirties or forties in good health. Some clones in this sample may be carry-over from other donors' samples. The chain has TRBV4-2 and TRBJ1-2; weak D call: TRBD1 (5 bases). Sequenced: PBMCs. The CDR3 DNA is TGTGCCAGCAGCCAAGATCCACAGGCCACTATTAACTATGGCTACACCTTC. This codes for CASSQDPQATINYGYTF.